These T cell receptor beta chains were read from a single sample in a study of cytomegalovirus exposure and HLA in healthy donors. Here immunoSEQ multiplex PCR was the method, and the copy in TCRdb shows in-frame clones only, minus some. The sample holds around 150,000 clones, 86% seen once. Source material: PBMCs. The receptors shown here come from a woman between 18 and 29 years old in good health and CMV-seronegative. Each CDR3 is given with its conserved first and last residue. A D gene is named only where the DNA matches it firmly. Only some rows state a clone size, as once, few, many or a class for expanded clones.

cdr3_aa cdr3_nt d_call v_call clone_size j_call
CASSPWDRVEYEQYF TGTGCCAGCAGCCCTTGGGACAGGGTCGAGTACGAGCAGTACTTC TRBD1 TRBV7-8 few TRBJ2-7
CASSQDPQNEQFF TGCGCCAGCAGCCAAGACCCACAGAATGAGCAGTTCTTC - TRBV4-3 - TRBJ2-1
CASSLREIISPLHF TGTGCCAGCAGCTTAAGAGAGATAATATCACCCCTCCACTTT - TRBV7-8 - TRBJ1-6
CASSTSTGAAFF TGTGCCAGCAGCACCAGCACAGGGGCAGCTTTCTTT TRBD1 TRBV11-3 - TRBJ1-1
CASSDRVGTLGYTF TGTGCCAGCAGCGACAGGGTAGGGACTCTTGGCTACACCTTC TRBD1 TRBV5-4 - TRBJ1-2
CASSGAGLGNSPLHF TGTGCCAGCAGTGGGGCAGGGTTGGGGAATTCACCCCTCCACTTT - TRBV2 - TRBJ1-6
CASNKDRGNSPLHF TGTGCCAGCAATAAAGACAGGGGCAATTCACCCCTCCACTTT TRBD1 TRBV6-5 - TRBJ1-6
CSAGGTGSEKLFF TGCAGCGCTGGCGGGACAGGGAGCGAAAAACTGTTTTTT TRBD1 TRBV29-1 - TRBJ1-4
CASGGARSNEQFF TGTGCCAGTGGGGGGGCGCGATCCAATGAGCAGTTCTTC - TRBV19 - TRBJ2-1
CASSIDPGGIQPQHF TGTGCCAGTAGTATAGATCCCGGGGGAATTCAGCCCCAGCATTTT - TRBV19 - TRBJ1-5
CASSQDLASGSYNEQFF TGCGCCAGCAGCCAAGATCTAGCTAGCGGCTCCTACAATGAGCAGTTCTTC TRBD2 TRBV4-1 once TRBJ2-1
CASSLGAGAYEQYF TGCGCCAGCAGCTTGGGAGCGGGAGCCTACGAGCAGTACTTC TRBD2 TRBV5-1 - TRBJ2-7
CASSPGPLAGEAFF TGTGCCAGCAGCCCAGGACCCCTAGCGGGTGAAGCTTTCTTT - TRBV6-4 - TRBJ1-1
CASSLGSAGGQPQHF TGTGCCAGCAGCTTAGGTTCGGCAGGGGGTCAGCCCCAGCATTTT TRBD1 TRBV7-9 - TRBJ1-5
CASSGLAGLSEQYF TGTGCTAGTTCAGGACTAGCGGGGTTATCCGAGCAGTACTTC TRBD2 TRBV5-4 - TRBJ2-7
CASSLTPGVNYGYTF TGCGCCAGCAGCCTAACGCCAGGGGTTAACTATGGCTACACCTTC - TRBV5-1 - TRBJ1-2
CASSWGQGRYYEQYF TGTGCCAGCAGCTGGGGACAGGGGAGATACTACGAGCAGTACTTC TRBD1 TRBV7-8 - TRBJ2-7
CAKTGNHQPQHF TGCGCCAAGACAGGGAATCATCAGCCCCAGCATTTT TRBD1 TRBV10-1 - TRBJ1-5
CASSPGQGAGTEAFF TGCGCCAGCAGCCCGGGACAGGGGGCGGGCACTGAAGCTTTCTTT TRBD1 TRBV5-1 - TRBJ1-1
CASSPGVPYNEQFF TGTGCCAGCAGCCCGGGAGTTCCCTACAATGAGCAGTTCTTC - TRBV7-2 - TRBJ2-1